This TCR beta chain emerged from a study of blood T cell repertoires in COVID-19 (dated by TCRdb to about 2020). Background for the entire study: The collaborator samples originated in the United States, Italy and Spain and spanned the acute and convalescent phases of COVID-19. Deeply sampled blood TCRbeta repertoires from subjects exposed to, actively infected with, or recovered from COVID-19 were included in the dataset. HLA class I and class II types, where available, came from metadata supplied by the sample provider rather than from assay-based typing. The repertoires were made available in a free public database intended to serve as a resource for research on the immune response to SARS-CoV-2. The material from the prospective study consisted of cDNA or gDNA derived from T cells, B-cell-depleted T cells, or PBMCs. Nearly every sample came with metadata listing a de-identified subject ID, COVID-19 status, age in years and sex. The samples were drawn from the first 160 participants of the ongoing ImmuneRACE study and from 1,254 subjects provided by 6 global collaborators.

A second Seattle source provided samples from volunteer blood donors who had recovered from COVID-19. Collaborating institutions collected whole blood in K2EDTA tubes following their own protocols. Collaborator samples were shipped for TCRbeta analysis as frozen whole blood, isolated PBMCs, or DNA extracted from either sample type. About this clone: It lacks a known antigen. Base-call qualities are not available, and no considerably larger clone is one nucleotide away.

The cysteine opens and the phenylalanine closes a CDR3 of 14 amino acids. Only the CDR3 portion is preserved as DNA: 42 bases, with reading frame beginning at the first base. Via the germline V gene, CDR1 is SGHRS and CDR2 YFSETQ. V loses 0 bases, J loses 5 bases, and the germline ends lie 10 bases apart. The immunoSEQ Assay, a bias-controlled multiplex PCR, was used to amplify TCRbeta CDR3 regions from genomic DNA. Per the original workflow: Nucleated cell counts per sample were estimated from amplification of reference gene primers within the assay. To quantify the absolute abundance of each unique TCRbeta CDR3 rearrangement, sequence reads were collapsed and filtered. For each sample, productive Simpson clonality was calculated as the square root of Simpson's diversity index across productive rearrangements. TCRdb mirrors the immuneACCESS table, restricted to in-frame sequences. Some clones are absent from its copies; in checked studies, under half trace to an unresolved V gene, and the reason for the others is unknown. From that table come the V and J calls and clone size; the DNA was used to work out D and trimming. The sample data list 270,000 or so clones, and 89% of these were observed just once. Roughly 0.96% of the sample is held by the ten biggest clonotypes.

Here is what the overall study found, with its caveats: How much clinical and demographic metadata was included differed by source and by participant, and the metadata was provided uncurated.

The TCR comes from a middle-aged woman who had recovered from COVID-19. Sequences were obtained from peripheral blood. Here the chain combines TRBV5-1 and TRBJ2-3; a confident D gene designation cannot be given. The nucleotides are TGCGCCAGCAGCTTGGATGGTAGCCGAGATACGCAGTATTTT. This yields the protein CASSLDGSRDTQYF.